This TCR beta chain was profiled in a study of T cell changes during pregnancy in multiple sclerosis. TCRdb's table, derived via immunoSEQ multiplex PCR, lists solely in-frame clones and lacks some. The table records about 40,000 clones, 80% to 95% of them present only once. The CDR3 totals 15 residues. Per the germline V gene, CDR1 is SGHTS and CDR2 is YDEGEE. V shed 4 bases and J 5 bases; nucleotides not matched to a gene: 8. The sequences come from CD4+ T cells from peripheral blood mononuclear cells, collected in the third trimester of pregnancy. The receptor was derived from a female donor with multiple sclerosis, enrolled in a pregnancy study. The chain has TRBV5-8 and TRBJ2-3; 9 bases are a match to TRBD1. This CDR3 reads CASSPGQGIRDTQYF. The CDR3 nucleotides read TGTGCCAGCAGCCCCGGACAGGGGATTAGAGATACGCAGTATTTT.